A single sample gave rise to the 32 T cell receptor beta chains below, sequenced in a study of blood T cell repertoires in COVID-19. Clones were sequenced by immunoSEQ multiplex PCR, and TCRdb holds only the in-frame ones, with some missing. The data show some 130,000 clones, 84% seen once. The sample comprised peripheral blood. The origin of the receptors is a human donor in a cohort sampled during active COVID-19.

This clone was recorded a few times. The rearrangement links TRBV19 to TRBJ2-5; D gene unclear. CDR1 and CDR2 from the germline V gene are LNHDA and SQIVND (reference sequence). The CDR3 is made up of 14 amino acids. With 3 bases removed from V and 4 bases from J, the gap between germline ends came to 12 bases. The CDR3 region is CASSMGRKSETQYF. The CDR3 region has the DNA TGTGCCAGTAGTATGGGCAGAAAGTCAGAGACCCAGTACTTC.

The rearrangement joins TRBV5-1 to TRBJ2-3, with TRBD2 identical over 13 bases. There are 17 residues in the CDR3. Germline CDR1 reads SGHRS; CDR2 reads YFSETQ. The V segment lost 2 bases and the J segment 4 bases; nucleotides outside the gene matches: 7. CDR3 nucleotides: TGCGCCAGCAGCTTTCTTGGGACTAGCGGGAACGCAGATACGCAGTATTTT. Protein sequence: CASSFLGTSGNADTQYF.

The genes are TRBV3-1 (or the pseudogene TRBV3-2) and TRBJ1-3, with 9 nucleotides matching TRBD1. This CDR3 has 18 amino acids. Germline V lookup: CDR1 LGHDT, CDR2 YNNKEL (reference sequence). Unmatched junction bases numbered 12, after V lost 6 bases and J lost 0 bases. DNA for the CDR3: TGTGCCAGCAGTCTATCCGGGACAGGGCCGACCTCTGGAAACACCATATATTTT. This sequence encodes CASSLSGTGPTSGNTIYF.

The chain has TRBV4-3 and TRBJ2-2; D is undetermined. V was cut by 0 bases and J by 0 bases, with 11 bases left in between. This CDR3 has 17 amino acids. Germline V gene data show CDR1 as LGHNA and CDR2 as YSLEER. CDR3 in DNA: TGCGCCAGCAGCCAAGATCGCTTGGCTCCGAACACCGGGGAGCTGTTTTTT. Its translation is CASSQDRLAPNTGELFF.

This clone was observed once. V usage is TRBV7-3 and J usage is TRBJ2-1; 11 bases align to TRBD2. Germline assignment: CDR1 SGHTA and CDR2 FQGTGA. The trim removed 5 bases at V and 3 bases at J, leaving 9 bases unmatched. The CDR3 spans 17 residues. The CDR3: CASSLTNLAGGYNEQFF. The CDR3 DNA reads as TGTGCCAGCAGCCTCACGAACCTAGCGGGAGGCTACAATGAGCAGTTCTTC. The full variable domain, in which reference TRBV7-3 and TRBJ2-1 provide the parts outside the CDR3, is GAGVSQTPSNKVTEKGKYVELRCDPISGHTALYWYRQSLGQGPEFLIYFQGTGAADDSGLPNDRFFAVRPEGSVSTLKIQRTERGDSAVYLCASSLTNLAGGYNEQFFGPGTRLTVL.

The sample holds a few counts of this clone. The chain is built from TRBV24-1 and TRBJ1-5; tentative D call: TRBD1 (6 bases). CDR1 and CDR2 from the germline V gene are KGHDR and SFDVKD. CDR3 length: 16 amino acids. V was pared by 4 bases and J by 7 bases, with 19 bases between. CDR3 sequence reads: CATSEGPGQSDQPQHF. The CDR3 DNA reads TGTGCCACCAGTGAGGGGCCGGGACAAAGCGACCAGCCCCAGCATTTT.

This clone showed up just a few times. The chain employs TRBV30 and TRBJ2-2, with D possibly matching TRBD2 (6 bases). There are 14 residues in the CDR3. From germline, CDR1 is GTSNPN and CDR2 SVGIG (reference sequence). V was cut by 8 bases and J by 0 bases, with 13 bases left in between. This CDR3 reads CARRDFANTGELFF. Written as DNA, the CDR3 is TGTGCCCGCCGGGACTTCGCGAACACCGGGGAGCTGTTTTTT.

CDR3 protein: CASKNTGGAGYGYTF. For the CDR3, the DNA is TGTGCCAGCAAGAACACAGGGGGCGCGGGCTATGGCTACACCTTC. The chain recombines TRBV6-5 with TRBJ1-2; 9 bases fit TRBD1. The CDR3 has 15 amino acids. Trimming cost V 7 bases and J 4 bases; bases outside gene matches: 10. CDR1 and CDR2 (germline): MNHEY, SVGAGI.

The V and J genes are TRBV9 and TRBJ1-3, with D unresolved. The CDR3 is 13 residues long. Trimming took off 4 bases at V and 6 bases at J, with 11 bases between the two ends. Germline CDR1 SGDLS, CDR2 YYNGEE. CDR3 region: CASSPHAENTIYF. The CDR3 DNA reads TGTGCCAGCAGCCCTCACGCGGAAAACACCATATATTTT.

This clone was seen a few times. The rearrangement joins TRBV19 to TRBJ1-2; TRBD1 matches 7 bases. With V trimmed by 3 bases and J by 4 bases, 5 bases remained unmatched. The CDR3 has 14 residues. CDR1 and CDR2 (germline): LNHDA, SQIVND (reference sequence). For the CDR3, the DNA is TGTGCCAGTAGTATGTCCCGGGACAGCTATGGCTACACCTTC. This sequence encodes CASSMSRDSYGYTF. Supplemented by reference TRBV19 and TRBJ1-2, the full variable domain reads DGGITQSPKYLFRKEGQNVTLSCEQNLNHDAMYWYRQDPGQGLRLIYYSQIVNDFQKGDIAEGYSVSREKKESFPLTVTSAQKNPTAFYLCASSMSRDSYGYTFGSGTRLTVV.

This chain connects TRBV15 to TRBJ2-6; possible D gene TRBD1, 5 bases. CDR1 is LNHNV and CDR2 is YYDKDF in the germline V gene (reference sequence). CDR3 size: 17 residues. Trimming pared 1 base from V and 2 bases from J, leaving 12 bases between. As DNA, the CDR3 is TGTGCCACCAGCAGAGGGAGAACAGGAGCTGGGGCCAACGTCCTGACTTTC. Residues: CATSRGRTGAGANVLTF.

This rearrangement joins TRBV7-3 to TRBJ2-1; D gene unclear. Trimming cost V 1 base and J 2 bases, with 3 bases left between them. This CDR3 comprises 13 residues. Germline V gene data show CDR1 as SGHTA and CDR2 as FQGTGA. DNA for the CDR3: TGTGCCAGCAGCTTAAGTACCTACAATGAGCAGTTCTTC. Its protein is CASSLSTYNEQFF.

CDR3 nucleotides: TGTGCCACCCGCTCGGGCACAGATACGCAGTATTTT. Protein sequence: CATRSGTDTQYF. The rearrangement links TRBV19 to TRBJ2-3; D ambiguous. The CDR3 contains 12 residues. V was pared by 10 bases and J by 1 base, with 9 bases between. CDR1 is LNHDA, CDR2 SQIVND, per germline (reference sequence).

The chain combines TRBV7-9 with TRBJ2-1; TRBD2 is a possible D gene (6 bases). The CDR3 totals 12 residues. Trimming removed 5 bases from V and 8 bases from J, with 10 bases in between. Germline lookup yields CDR1 SEHNR and CDR2 FQNEAQ (reference sequence). CDR3: CASSLPGDEQFF. The CDR3 nucleotides are TGTGCCAGCAGCCTACCGGGGGATGAGCAGTTCTTC. Looking up the rest from reference TRBV7-9 and TRBJ2-1 gives the full variable domain: DTGVSQNPRHKITKRGQNVTFRCDPISEHNRLYWYRQTLGQGPEFLTYFQNEAQLEKSRLLSDRFSAERPKGSFSTLEIQRTEQGDSAMYLCASSLPGDEQFFGPGTRLTVL.

The rearrangement joins TRBV24-1 to TRBJ2-1, with D tentatively TRBD2 (5 bases). Trimming shortened V by 4 bases and J by 5 bases, and 14 bases separated the two germline ends. Germline loops: CDR1 KGHDR, CDR2 SFDVKD. The CDR3 runs to 15 residues. DNA of the CDR3: TGTGCCACCAGTGACATAGGCCAGAGGGACAATGAGCAGTTCTTC. This sequence encodes CATSDIGQRDNEQFF.

This chain joins TRBV27 and TRBJ1-3; 7 nucleotides agree with TRBD1. Trimming took 6 bases from V and 3 from J; bases not matched to a gene: 5. The CDR3 runs 14 residues. Germline values: CDR1 MNHEY, CDR2 SMNVEV (reference sequence). In DNA form, the CDR3 reads TGTGCCAGCAGCTACAGGGGCGGTGGAAACACCATATATTTT. This sequence encodes CASSYRGGGNTIYF.

The CDR3 coding sequence is TGTGCCAGCAGTTCCCTATGGGATGAGAGGACAGGGGAGAACTATGGCTACACCTTC. It specifies CASSSLWDERTGENYGYTF. The chain has TRBV27 and TRBJ1-2, with 9 bases matching TRBD1. The CDR3 totals 19 residues. Unmatched junction bases numbered 17, after V lost 4 bases and J lost 2 bases. The germline V gene has CDR1 MNHEY and CDR2 SMNVEV (reference sequence).

This clone was counted a few times. V is TRBV5-4 and J is TRBJ1-1; D not certain. CDR3 length: 15 amino acids. The germline gives CDR1 SGHNT, CDR2 YYREEE (reference sequence). The V end lost 0 bases, the J end lost 0 bases, and 9 bases lay between the germline ends. CDR3: CASSLAGGMNTEAFF. In nucleotides, the CDR3 is TGTGCCAGCAGCTTGGCCGGCGGCATGAACACTGAAGCTTTCTTT.

The chain joins TRBV6-5 to TRBJ1-4, with TRBD1 matching 7 bases. CDR1 is MNHEY and CDR2 is SVGAGI in the germline V gene. The trim removed 6 bases at V and 8 bases at J, leaving 6 bases unmatched. The CDR3 runs 13 residues. The CDR3 loop reads CASSPQGREKLFF. The CDR3 DNA reads TGTGCCAGCAGCCCACAGGGGCGAGAAAAACTGTTTTTT.

V is TRBV18 and J is TRBJ2-7; tentatively, D is TRBD1 (5 bases). With 4 bases removed from V and 0 bases from J, the gap between germline ends came to 13 bases. CDR1 is KGHSH, CDR2 LQKENI, per germline. CDR3 length equals 15 residues. In DNA form, the CDR3 reads TGTGCCAGCTCACACCGACAGCCCAGCTCCTACGAGCAGTACTTC. Translated, it gives CASSHRQPSSYEQYF.

This chain links TRBV12-3 or TRBV12-4 with TRBJ1-2; D not certain. Trimming removed 6 bases from V and 13 bases from J, with 15 bases in between. The length of the CDR3 is 11 residues. The CDR3 spells CASSSLARCTF. In DNA form, the CDR3 reads TGTGCCAGCAGCTCACTCGCTCGATGCACCTTC.

The CDR3 nucleotides are TGTGCCAGCAGTTTAAGACTAGTTCGCCCAGATACGCAGTATTTT. Translation gives CASSLRLVRPDTQYF. J is TRBJ2-3 and V is TRBV27; tentative D call: TRBD2 (6 bases). V dropped 2 bases and J dropped 4 bases, with 13 bases sitting between them. The CDR3 has 15 amino acids. Looked up from germline, CDR1 is MNHEY and CDR2 is SMNVEV (reference sequence).

V usage is TRBV7-9 and J usage is TRBJ2-7; 8 bases match TRBD1. The V segment lost 6 bases and the J segment 5 bases; nucleotides outside the gene matches: 6. CDR3 length: 13 residues. Germline V gene sequence: CDR1 SEHNR, CDR2 FQNEAQ (reference sequence). CDR3 amino acids: CASSPRTGNEQYF. DNA of the CDR3: TGTGCCAGCAGTCCACGGACAGGGAACGAGCAGTACTTC.

The rearrangement joins TRBV28 to TRBJ1-1, with 11 bases lining up with TRBD1. Trimming at V came to 5 bases and at J to 4 bases, leaving 6 bases not matched to a gene. The CDR3 extends over 15 amino acids. Germline CDR1 reads MDHEN; CDR2 reads SYDVKM. CDR3 residues: CASSEGQGAGTEAFF. The CDR3 coding sequence is TGTGCCAGCAGTGAAGGACAGGGGGCGGGCACTGAAGCTTTCTTT.

This sequence joins TRBV6-2 or TRBV6-3 and TRBJ2-7, with 8 bases that match TRBD1. V lost 5 bases and J lost 5; bases outside the gene matches: 8. There are 14 residues in the CDR3. Germline values: CDR1 MNHEY, CDR2 SVGEGT. The CDR3 bases are TGTGCCAGCAGTCTGCCGGGACAGGAAAACGAGCAGTACGTC. It is translated as CASSLPGQENEQYV.

The V and J genes are TRBV7-3 and TRBJ2-2, with TRBD2 matching over 8 bases. V was clipped by 5 bases and J by 7 bases; unmatched bases: 3. CDR1 SGHTA and CDR2 FQGTGA come from the germline V gene. CDR3 size: 13 residues. CDR3 residues: CASSQSGSGELFF. The CDR3 DNA sequence: TGTGCCAGCAGCCAAAGCGGGAGCGGGGAGCTGTTTTTT.

The rearrangement joins TRBV6-5 to TRBJ2-7, with D perhaps matching TRBD2 (7 bases). Trimming removed 2 bases at V and 6 bases at J, with 20 bases between. The CDR3 sequence is 16 residues long. Germline CDR1 MNHEY, CDR2 SVGAGI. The CDR3 DNA sequence: TGTGCCAGCAGTTACCGCGGGGGTCGGGGGCCCTCCGAGCAGTACTTC. As protein: CASSYRGGRGPSEQYF.

The chain joins TRBV19 to TRBJ2-3; D is perhaps TRBD2 (6 bases). Germline V CDR1 and CDR2: LNHDA, SQIVND (reference sequence). CDR3 length: 13 residues. CDR3 protein: CATKGLGTDTQYF. The CDR3, as DNA: TGTGCGACGAAGGGACTTGGCACAGATACGCAGTATTTT.

The CDR3 reads CASSLGSITDTQYF. The CDR3 DNA reads TGTGCCAGCAGCTTAGGTAGTATAACAGATACGCAGTATTTT. The chain recombines TRBV11-3 with TRBJ2-3; unclear D gene. The CDR3 consists of 14 residues. Germline V gene sequence: CDR1 SGHNT, CDR2 YENEEA. Trimming took 1 base from V and 3 from J, leaving 8 bases between them.

This rearrangement joins TRBV1 to TRBJ2-1; TRBD2, as called in the table, went unchecked against the DNA. TRBV1 is annotated as a pseudogene. This CDR3 is 18 amino acids long. This CDR3 reads CTSSQARDGHSGHNEQFF. DNA for the CDR3: TGCACCAGCAGCCAGGCTCGGGACGGACATAGCGGGCACAATGAGCAGTTCTTC.

J is TRBJ2-2 and V is TRBV3-1 (or the pseudogene TRBV3-2); D not resolved. The CDR3 is 13 amino acids. V lost 1 base, J lost 7 bases, and 7 bases lay in between. Per germline, CDR1 LGHDT and CDR2 YNNKEL (reference sequence). This chain's CDR3 is CASSQGAIGELFF. CDR3 DNA sequence: TGTGCCAGCAGCCAAGGGGCCATCGGGGAGCTGTTTTTT.

The chain employs TRBV12-3 or TRBV12-4 and TRBJ2-5; 8 bases match TRBD2. Unmatched junction bases numbered 4, after V lost 5 bases and J lost 5 bases. The CDR3 covers 13 residues. CDR3 sequence reads: CASSIRGGETQYF. The CDR3, as DNA: TGTGCCAGCAGTATCCGGGGGGGGGAGACCCAGTACTTC.